Below, 23 T cell receptor beta chains from the same sample are listed, as sequenced in a study of T-cell reconstitution after alpha-beta-depleted transplantation in children. Using unique molecular identifiers, the investigators prepared the TCRbeta library. TCRdb itself ran the PCR reads through MiXCR, one entry per CDR3 protein. The sample lists some 490,000 distinct CDR3 sequences, approximately 12% seen once, with about 5.6% in the top ten. Sample: PBMCs from the stem cell graft donor, taken from the stem cell graft. The source is a human donor who donated a stem cell graft to a child with combined immunodeficiency.

The chain is built from TRBV6-5 and TRBJ2-3; no reliable D call. Germline V lookup: CDR1 MNHEY, CDR2 SVGAGI. This CDR3 spans 15 amino acids. The germline V and J ends were trimmed by 2 bases and 1 base, with 10 bases remaining between them. The CDR3 DNA reads as TGTGCCAGCAGTTACGCCGACGATGGCACAGATACGCAGTATTTT. Amino acids: CASSYADDGTDTQYF.

This clonotype showed up many times. The chain couples TRBV6-5 to TRBJ2-1; weak D call: TRBD2 (6 bases). Germline V CDR1 and CDR2: MNHEY, SVGAGI. V lost 4 bases to trimming and J lost 8 bases, with 15 bases between them. CDR3 length: 14 amino acids. CDR3 nucleotides: TGTGCCAGCAGTTGGCCTTTTCCGGGGGATGAGCAGTTCTTC. Protein sequence: CASSWPFPGDEQFF.

The table lists this clonotype with many counts. CDR3 in DNA: TGTGCCAGCAGCTTAGATCGGGAAGATACGCAGTATTTT. Amino acid sequence: CASSLDREDTQYF. This rearrangement joins TRBV11-2 to TRBJ2-3; D may be TRBD2 (5 bases). Trimming shortened V by 0 bases and J by 5 bases, and 6 bases separated the two germline ends. The CDR3 is 13 residues long. CDR1 is SGHAT and CDR2 is FQNNGV in the germline V gene.

This clonotype appeared a few times. The V call is TRBV5-1, the J call TRBJ2-7; TRBD1 matches at 10 bases. Germline lookup yields CDR1 SGHRS and CDR2 YFSETQ. J was trimmed by 5 bases and V by 2 bases; bases with no gene match: 10. CDR3 size: 16 residues. The CDR3 spells CASSFRRDRGVDEQYF. The CDR3 coding sequence is TGCGCCAGCAGCTTTCGCCGGGACAGGGGTGTCGACGAGCAGTACTTC.

V gene TRBV12-5 combines with J gene TRBJ2-7; D uncertain. The CDR3 covers 15 residues. CDR1 is LGHNT, CDR2 FRNRAP, per germline. V was pared by 0 bases and J by 3 bases, with 12 bases between. CDR3 nucleotide sequence: TGTGCTAGTGGTTTGGTCGTCGTTCGGCTCTACGAGCAGTACTTC. It specifies CASGLVVVRLYEQYF.

The sample holds many counts of this clonotype. The rearrangement uses TRBV27 and TRBJ2-3; 10 nucleotides match TRBD2. In germline, CDR1 is MNHEY, CDR2 SMNVEV (reference sequence). The junction had 1 base not matched to a gene; V was cut back by 0 bases and J by 4 bases. CDR3 size: 15 residues. The CDR3 is CASSLSGTSADTQYF. CDR3 bases: TGTGCCAGCAGTTTATCAGGGACTAGCGCAGATACGCAGTATTTT.

The rearrangement uses TRBV5-1 and TRBJ2-1, with 13 bases fitting TRBD2. Per the germline V gene, CDR1 is SGHRS and CDR2 is YFSETQ. The CDR3 is made up of 15 amino acids. V lost 4 bases and J lost 9; bases outside the gene matches: 7. The DNA of the CDR3 is TGCGCCAGCAGCCCAAGAGGGACTAGCGGGGCTGAGCAGTTCTTC. Protein: CASSPRGTSGAEQFF. The full variable domain, completed using reference TRBV5-1 and TRBJ2-1, is KAGVTQTPRYLIKTRGQQVTLSCSPISGHRSVSWYQQTPGQGLQFLFEYFSETQRNKGNFPGRFSGRQFSNSRSEMNVSTLELGDSALYLCASSPRGTSGAEQFFGPGTRLTVL.

This clonotype has a handful of counts. This chain connects TRBV5-5 to TRBJ1-5; 11 nucleotides align to TRBD1. V shed 3 bases, J shed 4 bases, and the junction held 6 bases outside the gene matches. Germline V gives CDR1 SGHKS, CDR2 YYEKEE (reference sequence). The CDR3 contains 16 residues. In nucleotides, the CDR3 is TGTGCCAGCAGCTCCCTCGGGACAGGGGGAAATCAGCCCCAGCATTTT. It encodes CASSSLGTGGNQPQHF.

This clonotype showed up many times. The CDR3 coding sequence is TGTGCCAGCAGTTTACTCGGAAACTCTGGAAACACCATATATTTT. It specifies CASSLLGNSGNTIYF. The chain links TRBV12-3 or TRBV12-4 to TRBJ1-3; no clear D gene. This CDR3 has 15 amino acids. V lost 2 bases, J lost 0 bases, and 8 bases lay in between.

This clonotype was detected ten times or more. The V and J genes are TRBV6-2 or TRBV6-3 and TRBJ2-1; 7 bases agree with TRBD2. Germline values: CDR1 MNHEY, CDR2 SVGEGT. V shed 5 bases and J 7 bases; nucleotides not matched to a gene: 14. CDR3 length equals 16 residues. CDR3 amino acids: CASSGRAGALRNEQFF. The CDR3 DNA reads as TGTGCCAGCAGTGGGCGGGCGGGAGCCCTCAGGAATGAGCAGTTCTTC.

This clonotype was observed a few times. The genes are TRBV7-9 and TRBJ2-7, with 13 bases lining up with TRBD2. V shed 2 bases and J 7 bases; nucleotides not matched to a gene: 8. The CDR3 has 16 amino acids. Germline V gives CDR1 SEHNR, CDR2 FQNEAQ (reference sequence). CDR3 nucleotides: TGTGCCAGCAGCTTAATACTAGCGGGAGGGCCTGGGGAGCAGTACTTC. Its protein product is CASSLILAGGPGEQYF.

This clonotype showed up just a few times. The chain is built from TRBV10-3 and TRBJ1-1; D ambiguous. Germline V gene data show CDR1 as ENHRY and CDR2 as SYGVKD. V was trimmed by 3 bases and J by 0 bases, leaving 5 bases between them. This CDR3 region has 13 residues. CDR3 sequence: CAISESLNTEAFF. CDR3 DNA: TGTGCCATCAGTGAAAGCTTGAACACTGAAGCTTTCTTT.

There are many counts of this clonotype. V gene TRBV5-5 combines with J gene TRBJ2-1; 8 bases line up with TRBD1. With 2 bases clipped from V and 9 bases from J, the junction kept 4 bases outside the gene matches. This CDR3 has 13 amino acids. Germline V gives CDR1 SGHKS, CDR2 YYEKEE (reference sequence). The CDR3 region is CASSFPGGGEQFF. The CDR3 DNA is TGTGCCAGCAGCTTCCCAGGGGGCGGTGAGCAGTTCTTC.

The chain has TRBV28 and TRBJ2-3; weak D call: TRBD2 (5 bases). CDR3 length: 14 residues. The V end lost 5 bases, the J end lost 4 bases, and 13 bases lay between the germline ends. CDR1 is MDHEN and CDR2 is SYDVKM in the germline V gene. CDR3 residues: CASSLRTPPDTQYF. For the CDR3, the DNA is TGTGCCAGCAGTCTCCGGACTCCCCCAGATACGCAGTATTTT.

This clonotype came up many times. This chain connects TRBV5-1 to TRBJ2-6; the D is unclear. Germline values: CDR1 SGHRS, CDR2 YFSETQ. Trimming cost V 2 bases and J 0 bases, with 6 bases left between them. The CDR3 has 15 amino acids. This CDR3 reads CASSFRISGANVLTF. CDR3 DNA: TGCGCCAGCAGCTTTAGGATCTCTGGGGCCAACGTCCTGACTTTC. Supplemented by reference TRBV5-1 and TRBJ2-6, the full variable domain reads KAGVTQTPRYLIKTRGQQVTLSCSPISGHRSVSWYQQTPGQGLQFLFEYFSETQRNKGNFPGRFSGRQFSNSRSEMNVSTLELGDSALYLCASSFRISGANVLTFGAGSRLTVL.

This clonotype was detected ten times or more. This rearrangement joins TRBV20-1 to TRBJ2-1; 11 bases align to TRBD2. Germline assignment: CDR1 DFQATT and CDR2 SNEGSKA (reference sequence). V was pared by 3 bases and J by 1 base, with 8 bases of the junction left unmatched. This CDR3 is 17 amino acids long. In nucleotides, the CDR3 is TGCAGTGCTAGCTCGTCTAGCGGGAGGCTGTCCTACAATGAGCAGTTCTTC. It codes for CSASSSSGRLSYNEQFF.

There are a few counts of this clonotype. The chain employs TRBV12-3 or TRBV12-4 and TRBJ2-2; 8 positions match TRBD1. This CDR3 has 14 residues. Unmatched junction bases numbered 9, after V lost 8 bases and J lost 7 bases. Written as DNA, the CDR3 is TGTGCCAGCGGTGGACAGGGTTTGAACGGGGAGCTGTTTTTT. This codes for CASGGQGLNGELFF.

The sample holds many counts of this clonotype. The chain employs TRBV10-3 and TRBJ2-7, with 9 bases that match TRBD1. In germline, CDR1 is ENHRY, CDR2 SYGVKD. The CDR3 totals 15 residues. With V trimmed by 4 bases and J by 5 bases, 9 bases remained unmatched. DNA of the CDR3: TGTGCCATCAGTGGAACGGGACAGGGTCCCCACGAGCAGTACTTC. Protein: CAISGTGQGPHEQYF.

This clonotype was seen many times. The V and J genes are TRBV2 and TRBJ1-1; 8 bases line up with TRBD1. Germline V gene data show CDR1 as SNHLY and CDR2 as FYNNEI. The CDR3 sequence is 14 residues long. Trimming took 6 bases from V and 4 from J; bases not matched to a gene: 7. The CDR3 loop is CASSLTGVGTEAFF. In DNA, the CDR3 is TGTGCCAGCAGCTTGACAGGGGTTGGCACTGAAGCTTTCTTT. The entire variable domain, with the rest obtained from reference TRBV2 and TRBJ1-1, is as follows: EPEVTQTPSHQVTQMGQEVILRCVPISNHLYFYWYRQILGQKVEFLVSFYNNEISEKSEIFDDQFSVERPDGSNFTLKIRSTKLEDSAMYFCASSLTGVGTEAFFGQGTRLTVV.

The genes are TRBV5-6 and TRBJ2-7; D might be TRBD1 (5 bases). Trimming shortened V by 4 bases and J by 7 bases, and 21 bases separated the two germline ends. CDR1 is SGHDT and CDR2 is YYEEEE in the germline V gene. The CDR3 consists of 15 residues. The CDR3 spells CASSLALQGSREQYF. The CDR3 bases are TGTGCCAGCAGCCTCGCTCTGCAGGGTTCAAGGGAGCAGTACTTC.

This clonotype has more than one count but fewer than ten. The CDR3 loop reads CASKTMAGLTYEQYF. In DNA form, the CDR3 reads TGTGCCAGCAAGACCATGGCAGGACTCACCTACGAGCAGTACTTC. V and J are TRBV2 and TRBJ2-7, with a tentative D call TRBD2 (5 bases). Germline V gives CDR1 SNHLY, CDR2 FYNNEI. V shed 7 bases and J shed 2 bases, with 18 bases lying between them. This CDR3 comprises 15 residues.

The rearrangement links TRBV18 to TRBJ2-1; the match to TRBD2 covers 11 bases. With 4 bases clipped from V and 7 bases from J, the junction kept 12 bases outside the gene matches. The CDR3 length is 17 residues. Germline CDR1 is KGHSH and CDR2 is LQKENI. Here the CDR3 reads CASSQASGGSRPNEQFF. The CDR3 DNA sequence: TGTGCCAGCTCACAGGCTAGCGGGGGGTCCCGTCCTAATGAGCAGTTCTTC.

There are many counts of this clonotype. The chain uses TRBV12-3 or TRBV12-4 and TRBJ2-7; D unresolved. The CDR3 has 14 amino acids. V was shortened by 1 base and J by 5 bases, with 12 bases between the two germline ends. CDR3 DNA sequence: TGTGCCAGCAGTTTAGTATCCGTGGCTGACGAGCAGTACTTC. Encoded protein: CASSLVSVADEQYF.